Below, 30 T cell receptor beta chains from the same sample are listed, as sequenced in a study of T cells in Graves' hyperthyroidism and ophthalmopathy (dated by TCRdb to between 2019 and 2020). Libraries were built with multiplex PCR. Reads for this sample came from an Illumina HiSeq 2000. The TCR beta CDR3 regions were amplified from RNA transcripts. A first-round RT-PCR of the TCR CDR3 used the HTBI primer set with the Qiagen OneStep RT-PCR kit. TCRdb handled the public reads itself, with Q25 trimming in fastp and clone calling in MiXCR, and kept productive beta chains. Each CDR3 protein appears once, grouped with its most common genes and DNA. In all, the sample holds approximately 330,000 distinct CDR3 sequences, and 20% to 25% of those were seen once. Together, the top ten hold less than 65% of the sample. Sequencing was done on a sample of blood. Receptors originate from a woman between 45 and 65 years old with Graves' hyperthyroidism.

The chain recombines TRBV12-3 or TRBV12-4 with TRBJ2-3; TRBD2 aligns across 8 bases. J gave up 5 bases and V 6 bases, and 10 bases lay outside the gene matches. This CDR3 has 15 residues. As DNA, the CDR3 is TGTGCCAGCAGGATGAAAAGCGGGAGTAAAGATACGCAGTATTTT. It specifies CASRMKSGSKDTQYF.

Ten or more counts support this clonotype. Here the CDR3 reads CASSLYRYITGELFF. The CDR3 DNA is TGTGCCAGCAGCTTATATAGGTATATCACCGGGGAGCTGTTTTTT. The chain is built from TRBV11-2 and TRBJ2-2; no clear D gene. The CDR3 extends over 15 amino acids. V shed 2 bases and J shed 4 bases, with 11 bases lying between them. CDR1 and CDR2 from the germline V gene are SGHAT and FQNNGV.

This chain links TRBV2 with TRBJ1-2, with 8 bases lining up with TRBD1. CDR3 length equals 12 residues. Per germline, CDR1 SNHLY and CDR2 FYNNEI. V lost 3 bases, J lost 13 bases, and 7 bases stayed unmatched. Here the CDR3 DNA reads TGTGCCAGCAGTGAGTGGGGACAGGAGCTCACCTTC. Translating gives CASSEWGQELTF.

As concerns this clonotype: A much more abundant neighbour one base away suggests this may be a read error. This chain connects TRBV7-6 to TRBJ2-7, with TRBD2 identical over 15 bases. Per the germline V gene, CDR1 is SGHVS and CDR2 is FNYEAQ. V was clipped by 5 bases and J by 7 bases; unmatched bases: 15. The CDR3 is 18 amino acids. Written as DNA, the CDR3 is TGTGCCAGCAGCCGGACTAGCGGGAGGGGGTGGGGTCTCAATGAGCAGTACTTC. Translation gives CASSRTSGRGWGLNEQYF.

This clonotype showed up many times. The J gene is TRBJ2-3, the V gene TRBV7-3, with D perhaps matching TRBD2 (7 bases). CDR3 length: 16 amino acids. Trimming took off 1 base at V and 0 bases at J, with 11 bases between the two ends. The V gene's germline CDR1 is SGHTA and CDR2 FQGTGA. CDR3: CASSLRGGASTDTQYF. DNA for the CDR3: TGTGCCAGCAGCTTAAGGGGGGGGGCTAGCACAGATACGCAGTATTTT. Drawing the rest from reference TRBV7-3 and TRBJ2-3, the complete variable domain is GAGVSQTPSNKVTEKGKYVELRCDPISGHTALYWYRQSLGQGPEFLIYFQGTGAADDSGLPNDRFFAVRPEGSVSTLKIQRTERGDSAVYLCASSLRGGASTDTQYFGPGTRLTVL.

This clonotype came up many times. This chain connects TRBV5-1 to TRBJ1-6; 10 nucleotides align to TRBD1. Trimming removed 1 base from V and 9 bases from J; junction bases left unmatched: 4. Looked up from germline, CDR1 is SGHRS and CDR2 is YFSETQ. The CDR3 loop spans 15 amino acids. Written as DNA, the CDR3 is TGCGCCAGCAGCTTGAGGGACAGGGGAGGTTCACCCCTCCACTTT. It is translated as CASSLRDRGGSPLHF.

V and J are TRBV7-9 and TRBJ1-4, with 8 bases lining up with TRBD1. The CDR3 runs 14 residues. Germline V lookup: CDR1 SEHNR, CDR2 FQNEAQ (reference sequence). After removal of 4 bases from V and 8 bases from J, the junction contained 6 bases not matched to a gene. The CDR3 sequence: CASSSGQGGEKLFF. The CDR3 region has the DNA TGTGCCAGCAGCTCAGGACAGGGCGGAGAAAAACTGTTTTTT.

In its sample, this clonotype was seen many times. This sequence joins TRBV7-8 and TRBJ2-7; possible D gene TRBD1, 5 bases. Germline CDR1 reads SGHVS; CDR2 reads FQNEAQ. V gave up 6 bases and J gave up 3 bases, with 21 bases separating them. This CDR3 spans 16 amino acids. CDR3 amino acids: CASSPRRTLDHYEQYF. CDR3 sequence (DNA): TGTGCCAGCAGTCCCCGTCGGACACTCGATCACTACGAGCAGTACTTC.

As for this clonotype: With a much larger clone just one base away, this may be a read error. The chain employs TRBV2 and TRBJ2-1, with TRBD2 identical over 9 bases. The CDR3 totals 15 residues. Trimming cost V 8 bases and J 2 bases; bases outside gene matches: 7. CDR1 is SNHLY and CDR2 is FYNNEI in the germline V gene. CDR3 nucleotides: TGTGCCAGCGGTAAAGGCGGGGGGGCCTACAATGAGCAGTTCTTC. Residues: CASGKGGGAYNEQFF.

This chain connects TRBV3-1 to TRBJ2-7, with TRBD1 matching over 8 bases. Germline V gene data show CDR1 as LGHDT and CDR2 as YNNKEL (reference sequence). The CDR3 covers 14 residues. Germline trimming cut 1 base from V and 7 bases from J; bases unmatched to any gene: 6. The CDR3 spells CASSQGQGRREQYF. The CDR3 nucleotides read TGTGCCAGCAGCCAAGGACAGGGGCGAAGGGAGCAGTACTTC.

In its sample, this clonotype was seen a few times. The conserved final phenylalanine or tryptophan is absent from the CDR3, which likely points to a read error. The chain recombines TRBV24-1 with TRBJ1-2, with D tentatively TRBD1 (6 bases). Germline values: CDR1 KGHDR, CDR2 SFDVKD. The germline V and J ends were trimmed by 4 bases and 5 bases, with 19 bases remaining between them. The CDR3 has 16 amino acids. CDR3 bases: TGTGCCACCAGTGACTCCACAGGGACTCAAAAGTATGGCTACACCCTC. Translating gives CATSDSTGTQKYGYTL.

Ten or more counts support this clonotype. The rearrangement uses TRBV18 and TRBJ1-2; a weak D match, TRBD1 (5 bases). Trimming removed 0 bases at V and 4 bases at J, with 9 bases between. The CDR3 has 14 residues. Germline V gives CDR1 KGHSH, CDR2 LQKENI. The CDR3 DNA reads TGTGCCAGCTCACCACCCGCAGGGCCCTATGGCTACACCTTC. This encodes CASSPPAGPYGYTF.

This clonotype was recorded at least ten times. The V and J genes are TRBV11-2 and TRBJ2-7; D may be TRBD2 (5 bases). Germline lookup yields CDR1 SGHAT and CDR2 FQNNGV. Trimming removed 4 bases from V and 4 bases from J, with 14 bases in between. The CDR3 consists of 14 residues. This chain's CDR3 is CASSSDWKPYEQYF. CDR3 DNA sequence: TGTGCCAGCAGCTCGGACTGGAAACCTTACGAGCAGTACTTC.

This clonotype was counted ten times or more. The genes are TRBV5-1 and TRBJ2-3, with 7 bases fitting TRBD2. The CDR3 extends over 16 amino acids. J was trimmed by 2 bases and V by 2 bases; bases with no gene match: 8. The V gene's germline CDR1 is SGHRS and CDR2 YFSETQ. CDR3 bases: TGCGCCAGCAGCTTATCTCCTAGCGGATACACAGATACGCAGTATTTT. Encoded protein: CASSLSPSGYTDTQYF. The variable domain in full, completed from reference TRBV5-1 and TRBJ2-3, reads KAGVTQTPRYLIKTRGQQVTLSCSPISGHRSVSWYQQTPGQGLQFLFEYFSETQRNKGNFPGRFSGRQFSNSRSEMNVSTLELGDSALYLCASSLSPSGYTDTQYFGPGTRLTVL.

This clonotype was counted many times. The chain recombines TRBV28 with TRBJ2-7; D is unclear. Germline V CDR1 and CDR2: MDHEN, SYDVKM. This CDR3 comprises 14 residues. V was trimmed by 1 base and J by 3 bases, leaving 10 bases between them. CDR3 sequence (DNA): TGTGCCAGCAGTTTATTCGGTGGGCACTACGAGCAGTACTTC. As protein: CASSLFGGHYEQYF.

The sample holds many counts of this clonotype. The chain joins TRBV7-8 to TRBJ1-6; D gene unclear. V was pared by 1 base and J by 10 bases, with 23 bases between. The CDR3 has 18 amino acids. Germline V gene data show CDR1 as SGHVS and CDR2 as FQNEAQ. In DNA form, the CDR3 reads TGTGCCAGCAGCTTAGAACCGGGCCCCGGTTGGAGTGGGTCACCCCTCCACTTT. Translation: CASSLEPGPGWSGSPLHF.

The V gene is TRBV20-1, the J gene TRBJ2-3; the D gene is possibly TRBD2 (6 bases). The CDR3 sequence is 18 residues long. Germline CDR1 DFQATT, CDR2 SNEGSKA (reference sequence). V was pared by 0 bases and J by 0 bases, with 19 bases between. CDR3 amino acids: CSARDRRDFQRSTDTQYF. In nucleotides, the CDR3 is TGCAGTGCTAGAGATCGGAGGGACTTTCAAAGAAGCACAGATACGCAGTATTTT.

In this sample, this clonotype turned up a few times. The CDR3 bases are TGTGCCAGCAGTGAATTAGGCACTACAACTACTGGGGCCAACGTCCTGACTTTC. Protein: CASSELGTTTTGANVLTF. The chain joins TRBV6-1 to TRBJ2-6, with D unclear. Germline values: CDR1 MNHNS, CDR2 SASEGT. CDR3 length equals 18 residues. V gave up 2 bases and J gave up 2 bases, with 16 bases separating them.

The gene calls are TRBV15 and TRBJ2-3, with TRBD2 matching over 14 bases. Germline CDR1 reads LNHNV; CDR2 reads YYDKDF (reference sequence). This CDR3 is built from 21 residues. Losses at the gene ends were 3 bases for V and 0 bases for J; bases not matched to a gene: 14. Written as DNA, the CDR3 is TGTGCCACCAGCAGGGCCAGCGGACTAGCGGGAGGACGTCTAAGCACAGATACGCAGTATTTT. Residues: CATSRASGLAGGRLSTDTQYF.

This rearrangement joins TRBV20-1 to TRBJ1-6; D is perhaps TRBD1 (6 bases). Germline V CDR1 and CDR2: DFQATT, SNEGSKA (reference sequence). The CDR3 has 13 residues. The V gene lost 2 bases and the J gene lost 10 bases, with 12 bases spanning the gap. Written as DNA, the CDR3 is TGCAGTGCTAGAAGGCAGGGGAACTCACCCCTCCACTTT. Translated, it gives CSARRQGNSPLHF.

CDR3 nucleotides: TGTGCCAGCAGCCGGGATATTGACAGGGTAGGGGAGCAGTACTTC. It specifies CASSRDIDRVGEQYF. The rearrangement joins TRBV7-9 to TRBJ2-7; TRBD1 agrees at 7 bases. The CDR3 runs to 15 residues. Germline CDR1 is SEHNR and CDR2 is FQNEAQ (reference sequence). V was clipped by 5 bases and J by 7 bases; unmatched bases: 14. Full variable domain (rest looked up from reference TRBV7-9 and TRBJ2-7): DTGVSQNPRHKITKRGQNVTFRCDPISEHNRLYWYRQTLGQGPEFLTYFQNEAQLEKSRLLSDRFSAERPKGSFSTLEIQRTEQGDSAMYLCASSRDIDRVGEQYFGPGTRLTVT.

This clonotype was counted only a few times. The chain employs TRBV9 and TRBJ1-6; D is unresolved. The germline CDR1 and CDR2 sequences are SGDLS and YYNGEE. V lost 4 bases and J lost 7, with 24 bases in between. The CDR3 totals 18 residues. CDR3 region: CASSSTREHGLQNSPLHF. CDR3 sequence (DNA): TGTGCCAGCAGCTCCACGAGGGAACACGGACTACAAAATTCACCCCTCCACTTT. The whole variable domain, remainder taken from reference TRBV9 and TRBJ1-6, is DSGVTQTPKHLITATGQRVTLRCSPRSGDLSVYWYQQSLDQGLQFLIQYYNGEERAKGNILERFSAQQFPDLHSELNLSSLELGDSALYFCASSSTREHGLQNSPLHFGNGTRLTVT.

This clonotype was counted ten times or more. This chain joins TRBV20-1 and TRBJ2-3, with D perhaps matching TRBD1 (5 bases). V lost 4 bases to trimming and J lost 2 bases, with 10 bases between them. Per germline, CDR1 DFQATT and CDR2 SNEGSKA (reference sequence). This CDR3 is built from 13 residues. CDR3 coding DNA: TGCAGTGCTACCAGGGTGACCACAGATACGCAGTATTTT. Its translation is CSATRVTTDTQYF.

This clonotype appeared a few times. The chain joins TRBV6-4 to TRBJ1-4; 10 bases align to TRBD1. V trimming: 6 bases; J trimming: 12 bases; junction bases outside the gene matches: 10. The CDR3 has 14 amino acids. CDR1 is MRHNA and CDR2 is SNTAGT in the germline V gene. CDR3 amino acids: CASSEGTGERQLFF. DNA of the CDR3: TGTGCCAGCAGCGAAGGGACAGGGGAGCGTCAACTGTTTTTT.

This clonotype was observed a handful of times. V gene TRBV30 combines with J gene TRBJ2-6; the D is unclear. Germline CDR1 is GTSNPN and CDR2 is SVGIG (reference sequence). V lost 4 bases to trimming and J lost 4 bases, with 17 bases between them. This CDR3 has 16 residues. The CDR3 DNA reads TGTGCCTGGAACGAGGTGGCCCGGCCCGGGGCCAACGTCCTGACTTTC. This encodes CAWNEVARPGANVLTF.

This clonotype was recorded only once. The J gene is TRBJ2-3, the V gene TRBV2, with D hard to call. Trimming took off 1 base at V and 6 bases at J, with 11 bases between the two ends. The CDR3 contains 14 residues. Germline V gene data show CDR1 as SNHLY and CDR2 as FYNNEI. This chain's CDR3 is CASSEGPHPDTQYF. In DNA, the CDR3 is TGTGCCAGCAGTGAAGGGCCACATCCGGATACGCAGTATTTT. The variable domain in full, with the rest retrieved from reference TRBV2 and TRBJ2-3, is EPEVTQTPSHQVTQMGQEVILRCVPISNHLYFYWYRQILGQKVEFLVSFYNNEISEKSEIFDDQFSVERPDGSNFTLKIRSTKLEDSAMYFCASSEGPHPDTQYFGPGTRLTVL.

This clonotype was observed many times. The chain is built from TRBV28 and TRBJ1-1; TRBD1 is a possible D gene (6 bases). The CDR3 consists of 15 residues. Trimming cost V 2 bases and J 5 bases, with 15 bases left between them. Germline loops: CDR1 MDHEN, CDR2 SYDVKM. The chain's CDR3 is CASSLGGTGKTEAFF. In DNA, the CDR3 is TGTGCCAGCAGTTTAGGGGGAACAGGGAAGACTGAAGCTTTCTTT.

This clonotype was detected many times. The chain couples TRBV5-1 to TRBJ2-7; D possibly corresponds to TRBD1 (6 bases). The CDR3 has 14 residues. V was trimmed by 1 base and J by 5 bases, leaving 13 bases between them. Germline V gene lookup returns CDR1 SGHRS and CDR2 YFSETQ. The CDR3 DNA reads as TGCGCCAGCAGCTTGACAGGGCGGGCCGACGAGCAGTACTTC. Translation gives CASSLTGRADEQYF.

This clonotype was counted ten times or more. CDR3 in amino acids: CASSPGGVIPYGYTF. For the CDR3, the DNA is TGTGCCAGCAGCCCCGGCGGGGTGATCCCGTATGGCTACACCTTC. This chain links TRBV7-8 with TRBJ1-2; D call uncertain. Germline assignment: CDR1 SGHVS and CDR2 FQNEAQ. Trimming pared 5 bases from V and 5 bases from J, leaving 18 bases between. The CDR3 totals 15 residues.

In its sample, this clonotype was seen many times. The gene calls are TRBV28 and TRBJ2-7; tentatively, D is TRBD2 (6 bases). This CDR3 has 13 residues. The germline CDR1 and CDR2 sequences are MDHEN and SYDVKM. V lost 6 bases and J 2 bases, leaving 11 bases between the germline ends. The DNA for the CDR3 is TGTGCCAGCAGCAAAACTAGCCCCTACGAGCAGTACTTC. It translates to CASSKTSPYEQYF.